The rows below give T cell receptor beta chains drawn from one sample of a study of a mutant IDH1 vaccine in newly diagnosed glioma. Libraries were prepared by immunoSEQ multiplex PCR; TCRdb keeps only in-frame clonotypes and omits some of them. The repertoire holds over 25,000 clones, with around nine tenths as singletons. No antigen has been identified for these receptors. The sample consisted of PBMCs, taken from a glioma patient whose treatment included an IDH1 peptide vaccine. These receptor sequences come from a middle-aged man with glioma. Each CDR3 is given with its conserved first and last residue.

TRBJ1-1 | TRBV19 | CASSTAGSGTEAFF
TRBJ1-2 | TRBV6-5 | CASSYSLRGGGYTF
TRBJ1-1 | TRBV28 | CASSFQRFGGDTEAFF
TRBJ2-7 | TRBV5-4 | CASSRDGGSPYEQYF
TRBJ1-1 | TRBV5-5 | CASRTGDLTEAFF
TRBJ2-1 | TRBV7-9 | CASSLKAGMGFF
TRBJ2-5 | TRBV4-1 | CASSPFSTSQETQYF
TRBJ2-3 | TRBV19 | CASSIQQGADTQYF
TRBJ2-5 | TRBV27 | CATSPGGRETQYF
TRBJ2-5 | TRBV5-4 | CASSRGLAGETQYF
TRBJ2-1 | TRBV7-8 | CASSSERERGNEQFF
TRBJ1-1 | TRBV7-9 | CASSLAEAEAFF
TRBJ2-5 | TRBV21-1 | CASSKGTGRKQETQYF
TRBJ2-1 | TRBV6-6 | CASSSLQSNEQFF
TRBJ2-4 | TRBV11-2 | CASSSLSGGANIQYF
TRBJ2-7 | TRBV4-3 | CASSQVWVAGRGSYEQYF
TRBJ1-2 | TRBV6-1 | CASITDRAYGYTF
TRBJ1-4 | TRBV5-4 | CASSSHRDRGATNEKLFF
TRBJ2-1 | TRBV27 | CASSPGQLSSYNEQFF
TRBJ1-2 | TRBV4-1 | CASSHMTTGLRDYGYTF
TRBJ2-1 | TRBV10-3 | CAISESKGSSYNEQFF
TRBJ2-7 | TRBV19 | CASSYGQVAYEQYF
TRBJ1-4 | TRBV7-2 | CASSPGGLANEKLFF
TRBJ2-3 | TRBV15 | CATSRRTGAGTDTQYF
TRBJ2-3 | TRBV7-2 | CASSLGLGGSTDTQYF
TRBJ2-7 | TRBV21-1 | CASSRLPTGTGAYEQYF
TRBJ2-7 | TRBV7-2 | CASSLGLAGGQSEQYF
TRBJ1-5 | TRBV19 | CASRQEWGNQPQHF
TRBJ2-1 | TRBV4-2 | CASSQDGTENNEQFF
TRBJ2-5 | TRBV6-5 | CASSLVGRETQYF
TRBJ2-5 | TRBV5-4 | CASRPRMGAQETQYF
TRBJ2-4 | TRBV28 | CASSPPGGRKNIQYF
TRBJ2-3 | TRBV11-2 | CASSLEQGFRDTQYF
TRBJ2-7 | TRBV6-5 | CASSHRGGEQYF
TRBJ2-3 | TRBV19 | CASSIRRAADTQYF
TRBJ2-6 | TRBV19 | CASSDQGSGGANVLTF
TRBJ1-5 | TRBV19 | CASSIGGDTNQPQHF
TRBJ1-5 | TRBV4-3 | CASSGGSNQPQHF
TRBJ2-7 | TRBV29-1 | CSAPGTPSYEQYF
TRBJ2-6 | TRBV5-1 | CASSLDLSGANVLTF
TRBJ2-7 | TRBV28 | CASSLVGQGRYEQYF
TRBJ1-1 | TRBV19 | CASMYTGGKDTEAFF
TRBJ1-2 | TRBV11-2 | CASSLDRQGYGYTF
TRBJ1-2 | TRBV29-1 | CSGWDRDGYGYTF
TRBJ1-5 | TRBV10-2 | CASSAGTGSNQPQHF